Each of the 22 T cell receptor beta chains below was sequenced from the same sample in a study of T cells after yellow fever vaccination (dated by TCRdb to about 2019). What the treatment or condition label conveys for this sample: live attenuated yellow fever vaccine strain. Library method: 5' RACE. The sequencer listed for this sample is Illumina NovaSeq 6000. The public sequencing data were trimmed at Q25 with fastp and processed into clonotypes with MiXCR by TCRdb, which kept only in-frame beta chains. Under each unique CDR3 protein, matching rows form one entry showing the most common genes and DNA. The sample profile shows over 250,000 distinct CDR3 sequences; roughly 4.8% of them were found once. The ten largest clonotypes hold 2.5% to 4% of the sample. Sample: CD4+ T cells sorted from PBMCs, taken on the day of the yellow fever booster vaccination. The receptors stem from a young man who received the YFV17D yellow fever vaccine.

The chain uses TRBV5-1 and TRBJ2-7, with D perhaps TRBD1 (6 bases). CDR1 is SGHRS, CDR2 YFSETQ, per germline. Deletions cut 0 bases from V and 7 bases from J, with 14 bases between. This CDR3 is built from 14 residues. Written as DNA, the CDR3 is TGCGCCAGCAGCTTGGCTAGCCGACAGGCGGAGCAGTACTTC. Its translation is CASSLASRQAEQYF.

This chain joins TRBV2 and TRBJ2-3; D may match TRBD1 or TRBD2 (6 bases each). V lost 6 bases, J lost 4 bases, and 14 bases lay in between. CDR3 size: 14 residues. In germline, CDR1 is SNHLY, CDR2 FYNNEI. The CDR3 region has the DNA TGTGCCAGCAGGTCCTTCGGGGGCCCAGATACGCAGTATTTT. Its protein product is CASRSFGGPDTQYF.

This clonotype showed up many times. The rearrangement joins TRBV20-1 to TRBJ2-1; D unclear. Germline V gene lookup returns CDR1 DFQATT and CDR2 SNEGSKA (reference sequence). V lost 3 bases and J lost 8, with 11 bases in between. The CDR3 contains 12 residues. The CDR3 here is CSASWVVHEQFF. The CDR3 DNA follows: TGCAGTGCTAGCTGGGTGGTCCATGAGCAGTTCTTC.

This clonotype was counted only a few times. The rearrangement joins TRBV11-3 to TRBJ2-5, with 7 positions matching TRBD1. Germline V gene lookup returns CDR1 SGHNT and CDR2 YENEEA. After removal of 5 bases from V and 4 bases from J, the junction contained 16 bases not matched to a gene. CDR3 size: 17 residues. CDR3: CASSHSSEGAGGETQYF. DNA of the CDR3: TGTGCCAGCAGCCACTCAAGCGAGGGGGCTGGAGGAGAGACCCAGTACTTC.

This clonotype was seen ten or more times. The chain employs TRBV6-6 and TRBJ1-2; D is possibly TRBD1 (5 bases). CDR1 is MNHNY, CDR2 SVGAGI, per germline (reference sequence). Trimming shortened V by 2 bases and J by 8 bases, and 12 bases separated the two germline ends. The CDR3 spans 13 residues. This chain's CDR3 is CASSYRGEEGYTF. The DNA for the CDR3 is TGTGCCAGCAGTTACAGGGGCGAGGAAGGCTACACCTTC.

This clonotype has a handful of counts. V gene TRBV24-1 combines with J gene TRBJ2-1; 8 bases align to TRBD2. The germline V gene has CDR1 KGHDR and CDR2 SFDVKD. The V and J ends lost 7 bases and 0 bases, in that order; junction bases with no gene match: 10. The CDR3 runs 17 residues. CDR3 amino acids: CATSGGEQDSSYNEQFF. CDR3 DNA sequence: TGTGCCACCAGCGGGGGGGAGCAGGATAGCTCCTACAATGAGCAGTTCTTC.

This clonotype was counted once. V usage is TRBV4-2 and J usage is TRBJ1-5; D gene unclear. The V end lost 0 bases, the J end lost 9 bases, and 9 bases lay between the germline ends. CDR1 and CDR2 from the germline V gene are LGHNA and YNFKEQ. The CDR3 spans 13 residues. CDR3 residues: CASSQEGVWPQHF. CDR3 nucleotide sequence: TGTGCCAGCAGCCAAGAAGGAGTTTGGCCCCAGCATTTT.

Only a few counts were recorded for this clonotype. The chain recombines TRBV20-1 with TRBJ2-1; 11 bases map to TRBD2. The CDR3 spans 16 residues. Germline loops: CDR1 DFQATT, CDR2 SNEGSKA (reference sequence). Germline trimming cut 0 bases from V and 2 bases from J; bases unmatched to any gene: 3. The CDR3 here is CSARDLSGGAYNEQFF. The CDR3 coding sequence is TGCAGTGCTAGAGATCTTAGCGGGGGGGCCTACAATGAGCAGTTCTTC.

The V and J genes are TRBV7-2 and TRBJ2-5; TRBD1 or TRBD2 may be the D gene (5 bases each). The CDR3 loop spans 15 amino acids. In germline, CDR1 is SGHTA, CDR2 FQGNSA. Between the trimmed V and J ends, which lost 4 bases and 7 bases, there was a span of 19 bases. For the CDR3, the DNA is TGTGCCAGCAGCTATCTAGGGACGCCCGCCGGGACCCAGTACTTC. It encodes CASSYLGTPAGTQYF.

There are many counts of this clonotype. The chain employs TRBV20-1 and TRBJ2-2, with D unclear. CDR1 DFQATT and CDR2 SNEGSKA come from the germline V gene (reference sequence). Trimming removed 0 bases from V and 4 bases from J, with 6 bases in between. This CDR3 has 13 residues. The CDR3 DNA reads as TGCAGTGCTAGAGAAGTGATCACCGGGGAGCTGTTTTTT. Translating it yields CSAREVITGELFF.

This clonotype was detected ten times or more. The chain is built from TRBV5-1 and TRBJ1-1; TRBD1 matches 12 bases. Per the germline V gene, CDR1 is SGHRS and CDR2 is YFSETQ. This CDR3 comprises 16 residues. The V and J ends lost 4 bases and 6 bases, in that order; junction bases with no gene match: 10. For the CDR3, the DNA is TGCGCCAGCAGCACCCTTCCGGGACAGGGGGCCGCTGAAGCTTTCTTT. Protein: CASSTLPGQGAAEAFF.

This clonotype was observed many times. V and J are TRBV29-1 and TRBJ1-5, with a weak D call TRBD1 (5 bases). CDR3 size: 13 residues. The germline CDR1 and CDR2 sequences are SQVTM and ANQGSEA. Trimming pared 4 bases from V and 1 base from J, leaving 8 bases between. Here the CDR3 reads CSVARASNQPQHF. The DNA of the CDR3 is TGCAGCGTTGCCAGGGCGAGCAATCAGCCCCAGCATTTT. The full variable domain, its missing parts supplied by reference TRBV29-1 and TRBJ1-5, is SAVISQKPSRDICQRGTSLTIQCQVDSQVTMMFWYRQQPGQSLTLIATANQGSEATYESGFVIDKFPISRPNLTFSTLTVSNMSPEDSSIYLCSVARASNQPQHFGDGTRLSIL.

This clonotype turned up a few times. The rearrangement links TRBV5-1 to TRBJ2-1, with a tentative D call TRBD2 (6 bases). The CDR3 is made up of 18 amino acids. V was clipped by 5 bases and J by 0 bases, with 21 bases between them. Germline values: CDR1 SGHRS, CDR2 YFSETQ. The CDR3 DNA follows: TGCGCCAGCAGATGGTCCGGGACTTCCAGGAGCTCCTACAATGAGCAGTTCTTC. Translating it yields CASRWSGTSRSSYNEQFF. The whole variable domain, filled in from reference TRBV5-1 and TRBJ2-1, reads KAGVTQTPRYLIKTRGQQVTLSCSPISGHRSVSWYQQTPGQGLQFLFEYFSETQRNKGNFPGRFSGRQFSNSRSEMNVSTLELGDSALYLCASRWSGTSRSSYNEQFFGPGTRLTVL.

This clonotype was detected many times. The chain recombines TRBV12-3 or TRBV12-4 with TRBJ1-2; possibly TRBD1 for D (5 bases). The ends were cut back, 3 bases at V and 4 bases at J, with 12 bases in the middle. The CDR3 consists of 14 residues. The CDR3 region is CASSLALTAYGYTF. The CDR3 DNA is TGTGCCAGCAGTTTGGCGTTGACAGCCTATGGCTACACCTTC.

This clonotype was picked up a small number of times. V usage is TRBV11-3 and J usage is TRBJ2-2; D is uncertain. Germline V lookup: CDR1 SGHNT, CDR2 YENEEA. The CDR3 has 13 residues. The V gene lost 0 bases and the J gene lost 5 bases, with 4 bases spanning the gap. CDR3 loop: CASSLDPTGELFF. DNA of the CDR3: TGTGCCAGCAGCTTAGATCCAACCGGGGAGCTGTTTTTT.

This clonotype was found a few times. V is TRBV6-1 and J is TRBJ2-4; D unclear. The CDR3 totals 17 residues. Looked up from germline, CDR1 is MNHNS and CDR2 is SASEGT. The V gene lost 0 bases and the J gene lost 1 base, with 13 bases spanning the gap. CDR3 amino acids: CASSEALALGAKNIQYF. The CDR3 DNA reads TGTGCCAGCAGTGAAGCGCTGGCCCTTGGGGCCAAAAACATTCAGTACTTC.

The chain couples TRBV5-5 to TRBJ2-1, with D maybe TRBD2 (6 bases). CDR3 length equals 13 residues. Germline values: CDR1 SGHKS, CDR2 YYEKEE (reference sequence). The germline V and J ends were trimmed by 3 bases and 8 bases, with 12 bases remaining between them. As DNA, the CDR3 is TGTGCCAGCAGCTCGGGGGATAGTGATGAGCAGTTCTTC. Translating it yields CASSSGDSDEQFF.

The chain carries TRBV7-3 and TRBJ2-6; a weak D match, TRBD2 (6 bases). This CDR3 comprises 16 residues. V was clipped by 4 bases and J by 1 base, with 11 bases between them. Looked up from germline, CDR1 is SGHTA and CDR2 is FQGTGA. In DNA, the CDR3 is TGTGCCAGCAGCTCGCAGGGACTTTCTGGGGCCAACGTCCTGACTTTC. Residues: CASSSQGLSGANVLTF.

The chain combines TRBV4-2 with TRBJ1-5; D is possibly TRBD1 (5 bases). Germline V lookup: CDR1 LGHNA, CDR2 YNFKEQ. V lost 0 bases and J 9 bases, leaving 9 bases between the germline ends. CDR3 length equals 13 residues. CDR3 DNA sequence: TGTGCCAGCAGCCAAGATCTTGGGGCGCCCCAGCATTTT. This translates into CASSQDLGAPQHF.

V usage is TRBV5-5 and J usage is TRBJ2-2; D gene uncertain. The CDR3 is 15 amino acids. V lost 0 bases and J lost 3, with 9 bases in between. CDR1 SGHKS and CDR2 YYEKEE come from the germline V gene (reference sequence). This CDR3 is CASSLAAQHTGELFF. CDR3 DNA: TGTGCCAGCAGCTTGGCCGCACAGCACACCGGGGAGCTGTTTTTT.

V and J are TRBV10-3 and TRBJ1-1; weak D call: TRBD1 (5 bases). CDR1 is ENHRY, CDR2 SYGVKD, per germline. This CDR3 has 12 residues. The ends were cut back, 7 bases at V and 6 bases at J, with 12 bases in the middle. The CDR3 reads CAIKGRGAEAFF. The DNA of the CDR3 is TGTGCCATCAAGGGGAGAGGGGCTGAAGCTTTCTTT.

The V and J genes are TRBV5-1 and TRBJ2-3, with D maybe TRBD2 (6 bases). There are 15 residues in the CDR3. Germline loops: CDR1 SGHRS, CDR2 YFSETQ. Trimming removed 5 bases from V and 1 base from J, with 14 bases in between. This CDR3 is CASSYRPGGTDTQYF. CDR3 in DNA: TGCGCCAGCAGTTACAGACCGGGAGGCACAGATACGCAGTATTTT.